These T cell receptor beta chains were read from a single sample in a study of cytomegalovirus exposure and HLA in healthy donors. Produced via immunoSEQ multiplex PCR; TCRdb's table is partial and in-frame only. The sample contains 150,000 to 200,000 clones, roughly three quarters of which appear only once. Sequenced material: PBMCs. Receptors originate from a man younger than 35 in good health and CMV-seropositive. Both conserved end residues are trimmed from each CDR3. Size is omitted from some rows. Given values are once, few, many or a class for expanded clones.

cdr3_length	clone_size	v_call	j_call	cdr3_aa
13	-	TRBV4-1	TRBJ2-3	ASSTPDRVTDTQY
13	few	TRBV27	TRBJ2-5	ASSLAGGLQETQY
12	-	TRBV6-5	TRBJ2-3	ASSAGMSTDTQY
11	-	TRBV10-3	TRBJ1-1	AISADRGTEAF
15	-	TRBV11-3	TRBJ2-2	ASSPRLALVLTGELF
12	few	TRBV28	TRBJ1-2	ASRSQGLNYGYT
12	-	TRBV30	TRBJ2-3	AWSVGAATDTQY
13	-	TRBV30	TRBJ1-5	ACTTPQGAGQPQH
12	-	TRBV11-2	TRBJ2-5	ASSSGGLQETQY
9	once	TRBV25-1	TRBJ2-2	ASSDLRELF
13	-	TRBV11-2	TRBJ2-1	ASSRTGGSYNEQF
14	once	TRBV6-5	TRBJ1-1	ASSYIWTGGNTEAF
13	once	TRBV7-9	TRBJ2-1	ASSLGLSSYNEQF
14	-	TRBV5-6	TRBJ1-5	ASSHSGTGFNQPQH
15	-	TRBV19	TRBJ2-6	ASSPPGHRSGANVLT
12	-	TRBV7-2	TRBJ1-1	ASSLTGIFSEAF
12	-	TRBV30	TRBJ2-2	AWDGEAWTGELF
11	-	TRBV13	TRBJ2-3	ASRRNPRDTQY
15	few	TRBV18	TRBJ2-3	ASSPRLAGAGTDTQY
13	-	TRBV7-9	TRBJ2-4	ASSLGEDRVNIQY
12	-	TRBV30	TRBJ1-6	ALTRDSYNSPLH
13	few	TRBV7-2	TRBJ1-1	ASSLPRGKNTEAF
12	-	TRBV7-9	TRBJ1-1	ASSKEQGGTEAF
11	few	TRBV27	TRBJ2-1	ASSQGTYNEQF
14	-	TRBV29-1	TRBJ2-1	SVDPGLAGDPNEQF
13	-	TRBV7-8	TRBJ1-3	ASSLGQGPGNTIY
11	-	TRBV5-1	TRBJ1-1	ASRLDSSPPAF
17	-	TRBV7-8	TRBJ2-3	ASTPGLAARRRSTDTQY
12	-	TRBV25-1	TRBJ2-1	ASSGREGYNEQF
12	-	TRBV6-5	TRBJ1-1	ASSYSARNTEAF
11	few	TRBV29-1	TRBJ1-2	SVARDRGDGYT
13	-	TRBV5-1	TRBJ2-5	ASSLGTGGKETQY
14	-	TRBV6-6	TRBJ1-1	ASSYSEGGKGTEAF
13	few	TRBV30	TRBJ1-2	AWSFTGTGTHGYT
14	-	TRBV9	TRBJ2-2	ASSVEISGGSGELF
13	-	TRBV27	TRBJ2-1	ASRRGSDFYNEQF
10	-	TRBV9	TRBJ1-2	ASSVAGYGYT
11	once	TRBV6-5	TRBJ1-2	ASSRTGKARYT
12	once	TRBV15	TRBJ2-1	ATSRGFSANEQF
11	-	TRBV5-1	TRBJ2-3	ASSLELTDTQY
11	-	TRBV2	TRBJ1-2	ASSRGSGYGYT
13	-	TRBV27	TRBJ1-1	ASSLAGGLNTEAF
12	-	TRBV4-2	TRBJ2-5	ASSDTGEQETQY
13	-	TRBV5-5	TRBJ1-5	ASSSLTGMDQPQH
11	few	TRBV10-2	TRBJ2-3	ASSERDIDTQY
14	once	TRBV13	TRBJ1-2	ASSLYRGDVNYGYT
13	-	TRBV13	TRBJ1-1	ASSPPTGVGTEAF
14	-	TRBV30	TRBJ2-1	AWSPGLAGAYNEQF
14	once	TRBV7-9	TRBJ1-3	ASSFFGTGTGNTIY
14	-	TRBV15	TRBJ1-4	ATSRPRAGGGEKLF
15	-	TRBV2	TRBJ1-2	ASIEFERTGSDYGYT
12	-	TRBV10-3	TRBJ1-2	AISGEGSNYGYT
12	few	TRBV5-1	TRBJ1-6	ASSPRGGDSPLH